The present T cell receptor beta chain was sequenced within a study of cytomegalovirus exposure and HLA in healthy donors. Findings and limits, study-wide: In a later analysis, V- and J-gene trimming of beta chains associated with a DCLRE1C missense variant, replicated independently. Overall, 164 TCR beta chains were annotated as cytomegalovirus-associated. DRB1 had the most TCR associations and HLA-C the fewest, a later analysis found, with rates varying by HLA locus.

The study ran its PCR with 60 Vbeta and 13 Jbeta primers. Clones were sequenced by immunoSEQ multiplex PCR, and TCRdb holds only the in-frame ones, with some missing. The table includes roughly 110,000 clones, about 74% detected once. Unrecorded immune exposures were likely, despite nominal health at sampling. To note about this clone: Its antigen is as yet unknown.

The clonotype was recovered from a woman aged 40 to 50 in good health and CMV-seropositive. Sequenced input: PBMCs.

The CDR3 loop reads CASSSGLAGSQETQYF. The DNA of the CDR3 is TGTGCCAGCAGCTCGGGACTAGCGGGGAGCCAAGAGACCCAGTACTTC. The chain joins TRBV7-2 to TRBJ2-5, with 13 bases that match TRBD2. Trimming removed 4 bases from V and 1 base from J; junction bases left unmatched: 3. This CDR3 region has 16 residues. Germline-derived CDR1 and CDR2 are SGHTA and FQGNSA. The full variable domain, rest sourced from reference TRBV7-2 and TRBJ2-5, is GAGVSQSPSNKVTEKGKDVELRCDPISGHTALYWYRQSLGQGLEFLIYFQGNSAPDKSGLPSDRFSAERTGGSVSTLTIQRTQQEDSAVYLCASSSGLAGSQETQYFGPGTRLLVL.